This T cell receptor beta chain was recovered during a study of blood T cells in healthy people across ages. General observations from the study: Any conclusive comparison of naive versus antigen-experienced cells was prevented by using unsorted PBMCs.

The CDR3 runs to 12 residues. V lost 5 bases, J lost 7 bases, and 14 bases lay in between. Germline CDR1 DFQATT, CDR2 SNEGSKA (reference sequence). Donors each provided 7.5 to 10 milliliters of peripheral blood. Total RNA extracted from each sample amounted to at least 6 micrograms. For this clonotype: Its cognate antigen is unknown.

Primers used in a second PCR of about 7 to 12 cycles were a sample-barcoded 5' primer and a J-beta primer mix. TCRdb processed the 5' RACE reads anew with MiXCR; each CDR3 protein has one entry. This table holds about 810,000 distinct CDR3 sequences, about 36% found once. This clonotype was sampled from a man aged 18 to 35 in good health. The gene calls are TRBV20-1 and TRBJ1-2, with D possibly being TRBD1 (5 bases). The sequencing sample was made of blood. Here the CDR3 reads CSAEFGGSGYTF. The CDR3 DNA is TGCAGTGCTGAGTTCGGGGGGTCTGGCTACACCTTC.